Sequencing of this T cell receptor (beta chain) was carried out in a study of T cell changes during pregnancy in multiple sclerosis. TCRdb keeps only in-frame clones here, not all; method: immunoSEQ multiplex PCR. This sample yields about 83,000 clones, of which around 93% are seen a single time; roughly 3.5% belongs to the top ten. The CDR3 spans 11 residues. The germline V gene encodes CDR1 MDHEN and CDR2 SYDVKM. Trimming left V 6 bases short and J 7 bases short, with 9 bases between. The origin of this receptor is a female donor in good health, serving as a control in a pregnancy study. Some clones in this sample may be carry-over from other donors' samples. The starting material was PBMCs, obtained in the first trimester of pregnancy. The chain recombines TRBV28 with TRBJ1-1, with D perhaps TRBD1 (6 bases). This CDR3 reads CASRYRVEAFF. The CDR3 nucleotides are TGTGCCAGCAGATACAGGGTTGAAGCTTTCTTT.